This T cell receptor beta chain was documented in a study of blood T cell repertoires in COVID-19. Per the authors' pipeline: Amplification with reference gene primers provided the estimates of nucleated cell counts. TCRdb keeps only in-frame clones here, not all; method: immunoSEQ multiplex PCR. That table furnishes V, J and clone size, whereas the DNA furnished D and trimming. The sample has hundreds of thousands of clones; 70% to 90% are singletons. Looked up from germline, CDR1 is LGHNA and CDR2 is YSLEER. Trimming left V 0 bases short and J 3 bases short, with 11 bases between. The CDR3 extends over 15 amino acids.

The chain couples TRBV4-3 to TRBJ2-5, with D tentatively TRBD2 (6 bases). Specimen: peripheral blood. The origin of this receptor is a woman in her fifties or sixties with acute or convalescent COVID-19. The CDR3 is CASSQDYRGKETQYF. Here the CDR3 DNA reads TGCGCCAGCAGCCAAGATTACCGGGGGAAAGAGACCCAGTACTTC.